The clone carrying this T cell receptor (beta chain) was picked up a small number of times. The antigen is unknown. This CDR3 is built from 14 residues. Germline V lookup: CDR1 MDHEN, CDR2 SYDVKM. Trimming pared 6 bases from V and 8 bases from J, leaving 19 bases between. Autoimmune disease history or systemic immunosuppression meant exclusion. TCRdb keeps only in-frame clones here, not all; method: immunoSEQ multiplex PCR. Of about 12,000 clones in the sample, 81% were seen once. The data belong to a study of OX40 agonist ivuxolimab in advanced cancers. Study-wide points: At 0.1 to 3.0 mg/kg, clonal expansion of CD4+ and CD8+ blood T cells had occurred by week 6.

The chain links TRBV28 to TRBJ1-1, with D maybe TRBD1 (6 bases). The sequences come from CD4+ or CD8+ T cells sorted from blood, collected in a trial of the OX40 agonist ivuxolimab. This TCR derives from an adult with an advanced solid tumor such as melanoma, head and neck, liver or kidney cancer. CDR3 DNA: TGTGCCAGCAGCCGGCCCGGCGACAGGTACGAAGCTTTCTTT. Its translation: CASSRPGDRYEAFF.